A single sample gave rise to the 9 T cell receptor beta chains below, sequenced in a study of OX40 agonist ivuxolimab in advanced cancers. Sequenced by immunoSEQ multiplex PCR; TCRdb stores in-frame clones only, minus some. This sample has about 95,000 clones, with roughly 89% found just once. The specimen comprised CD4+ or CD8+ T cells sorted from blood, sampled in a trial of the OX40 agonist ivuxolimab. The receptors originated from an adult with an advanced solid tumor such as melanoma, head and neck, liver or kidney cancer.

V usage is TRBV6-6 and J usage is TRBJ2-2; the D gene is possibly TRBD2 (5 bases). From germline, CDR1 is MNHNY and CDR2 SVGAGI (reference sequence). CDR3 length equals 14 residues. Trimming removed 11 bases at V and 3 bases at J, with 16 bases between. Here the CDR3 DNA reads TGTGCCGTCGCCGTTCGGGGAGACACCGGGGAGCTGTTTTTT. Protein: CAVAVRGDTGELFF.

The rearrangement uses TRBV28 and TRBJ1-4; D unresolved. V lost 4 bases to trimming and J lost 10 bases, with 7 bases between them. The CDR3 is 11 residues long. Germline loops: CDR1 MDHEN, CDR2 SYDVKM. The CDR3 DNA reads as TGTGCCAGCAGTTCCCAGACAAAACTGTTTTTT. Translating gives CASSSQTKLFF.

This clone turned up a few times. The genes are TRBV5-1 and TRBJ2-1; D is unresolved. Germline lookup yields CDR1 SGHRS and CDR2 YFSETQ. The CDR3 is 14 residues long. V was cut by 1 base and J by 9 bases, with 14 bases left in between. CDR3 in DNA: TGCGCCAGCAGCTTGTCTCATCCTGTTATTGAGCAGTTCTTC. Its translation: CASSLSHPVIEQFF.

The chain uses TRBV19 and TRBJ2-3; D is ambiguous. Deletions cut 1 base from V and 0 bases from J, with 5 bases between. This CDR3 region has 14 residues. Germline CDR1 and CDR2: LNHDA and SQIVND (reference sequence). The CDR3 is CASSIVGSTDTQYF. The CDR3 DNA sequence: TGTGCCAGTAGTATAGTAGGGAGCACAGATACGCAGTATTTT.

The genes are TRBV19 and TRBJ1-1; D remains unclear. Germline V CDR1 and CDR2: LNHDA, SQIVND (reference sequence). The CDR3 is 13 residues long. V was clipped by 7 bases and J by 1 base, with 10 bases between them. In nucleotides, the CDR3 is TGTGCCAGTATCCCGTCGAGGAACACTGAAGCTTTCTTT. It encodes CASIPSRNTEAFF.

This chain uses TRBV6-1 with TRBJ2-5; D is uncertain. The germline V gene encodes CDR1 MNHNS and CDR2 SASEGT. Trimming left V 2 bases short and J 2 bases short, with 6 bases between. This CDR3 is 13 amino acids long. CDR3 in DNA: TGTGCCAGCAGTGAAACATTTCAAGAGACCCAGTACTTC. Translated: CASSETFQETQYF.

This clone has a handful of counts. CDR3: CASTRQGRSYEQYF. DNA of the CDR3: TGTGCCAGCACCCGACAGGGGAGGTCCTACGAGCAGTACTTC. The chain combines TRBV7-8 with TRBJ2-7; TRBD1 agrees at 8 bases. From germline, CDR1 is SGHVS and CDR2 FQNEAQ. The V gene end was trimmed by 7 bases and the J gene end by 1 base; junction bases not matched to a gene: 6. The CDR3 covers 14 residues.

V gene TRBV11-3 combines with J gene TRBJ2-1, with 7 bases matching TRBD2. Germline CDR1 is SGHNT and CDR2 is YENEEA. With 4 bases clipped from V and 8 bases from J, the junction kept 5 bases outside the gene matches. This CDR3 has 13 amino acids. The DNA of the CDR3 is TGTGCCAGCAGCTCCTTCCGGGAGGATGAGCAGTTCTTC. Translation gives CASSSFREDEQFF. Together with reference TRBV11-3 and TRBJ2-1, the CDR3 gives the full variable domain: EAGVVQSPRYKIIEKKQPVAFWCNPISGHNTLYWYLQNLGQGPELLIRYENEEAVDDSQLPKDRFSAERLKGVDSTLKIQPAELGDSAVYLCASSSFREDEQFFGPGTRLTVL.

V and J are TRBV15 and TRBJ1-6; TRBD1 matches 7 bases. V lost 9 bases to trimming and J lost 8 bases; unmatched junction nucleotides: 7. The CDR3 has 13 residues. Germline assignment: CDR1 LNHNV and CDR2 YYDKDF (reference sequence). For the CDR3, the DNA is TGTGCCACTGGAGGACAGGCGGATTCACCCCTCCACTTT. Residues: CATGGQADSPLHF.